This TCR beta chain was identified during a study of identical twins. CDR3 length: 15 amino acids. The germline V gene encodes CDR1 SGHRS and CDR2 YFSETQ. V gave up 1 base and J gave up 0 bases, with 7 bases separating them. A universal primer site was added by template switching, and unique molecular identifiers were carried by the cDNA. TCRdb fed the 5' RACE reads into MiXCR, producing one record per CDR3 protein. Altogether about 470,000 distinct CDR3 sequences are present, approximately 25% being singletons, with the ten largest covering approximately 2.9%. There are a few counts of this clonotype. This same sample was also taken into another study, of T cells expressing NK-cell markers.

Sequencing used CD4+ T cells sorted from blood. The sequence came from a woman between 18 and 29 years old in good health. This chain links TRBV5-1 with TRBJ2-2; D gene unclear. The CDR3 DNA sequence: TGCGCCAGCAGCTTGTACTCACCGAACACCGGGGAGCTGTTTTTT. Translating it yields CASSLYSPNTGELFF.